This passage covers 17 T cell receptor beta chains from one sample sequenced in a study of CD8 T cells in ankylosing spondylitis (dated by TCRdb to about 2017). Libraries were built with 5' RACE. For sequencing, an Illumina HiSeq 2500 was employed. TCRdb redid the processing of the public reads, applying fastp at Q25 and MiXCR, and retained in-frame beta chains. Each entry merges the rows of one CDR3 protein and shows their most common DNA and genes. The sample table records some 340,000 distinct CDR3 sequences; approximately 14% of these occur just once. Roughly 0.99% of the sample is taken by the ten largest. Sequencing was performed on blood, either unsorted or a sorted T cell fraction (not recorded which). The receptors were gathered from a male donor with ankylosing spondylitis or in good health (not recorded which).

The rearrangement uses TRBV6-1 and TRBJ2-3; 14 positions match TRBD2. The CDR3 is 15 residues long. Germline loops: CDR1 MNHNS, CDR2 SASEGT. J gave up 3 bases and V 7 bases, and 3 bases lay outside the gene matches. The CDR3 nucleotides are TGTGCCAGCATTGGGACTAGCGGGAGAACAGATACGCAGTATTTT. Translation: CASIGTSGRTDTQYF.

This clonotype was detected only a few times. This sequence joins TRBV6-5 and TRBJ2-7; D uncertain. The CDR3 is made up of 17 amino acids. CDR1 is MNHEY, CDR2 SVGAGI, per germline. V was cut by 0 bases and J by 0 bases, with 15 bases left in between. DNA of the CDR3: TGTGCCAGCAGTTACTCGGCCGGCAGCGATTTCTCCTACGAGCAGTACTTC. Translated, it gives CASSYSAGSDFSYEQYF.

The chain carries TRBV18 and TRBJ2-7; D uncertain. V was shortened by 5 bases and J by 0 bases, with 5 bases between the two germline ends. The germline CDR1 and CDR2 sequences are KGHSH and LQKENI. The CDR3 has 12 amino acids. The CDR3 DNA follows: TGTGCCAGCTCAACGAGCTCCTACGAGCAGTACTTC. This translates into CASSTSSYEQYF.

CDR3 amino acids: CASSLAHYAGYTF. DNA of the CDR3: TGTGCCAGCAGCTTGGCTCACTATGCTGGCTACACCTTC. V gene TRBV5-6 combines with J gene TRBJ1-2, with no clear D. CDR3 length: 13 amino acids. Trimming cost V 0 bases and J 7 bases, with 10 bases left between them. From germline, CDR1 is SGHDT and CDR2 YYEEEE.

The CDR3 coding sequence is TGTGCCAGCAGCTTAGGGGCCCTAGGGCCCCAAGAGACCCAGTACTTC. It codes for CASSLGALGPQETQYF. V is TRBV11-2 and J is TRBJ2-5; D remains unclear. Germline CDR1 SGHAT, CDR2 FQNNGV. V lost 1 base to trimming and J lost 1 base, with 13 bases between them. The CDR3 is made up of 16 amino acids.

CDR3: CASSFVGGGSNQPQHF. Written as DNA, the CDR3 is TGTGCCAGCAGTTTCGTCGGAGGGGGCAGTAATCAGCCCCAGCATTTT. The chain is built from TRBV27 and TRBJ1-5; 7 bases are shared with TRBD1. The CDR3 is made up of 16 amino acids. Germline values: CDR1 MNHEY, CDR2 SMNVEV (reference sequence). After removal of 3 bases from V and 4 bases from J, the junction contained 9 bases not matched to a gene.

The chain employs TRBV29-1 and TRBJ1-1, with 7 bases matching TRBD1. After removal of 3 bases from V and 4 bases from J, the junction contained 5 bases not matched to a gene. The CDR3 has 13 residues. The germline V gene has CDR1 SQVTM and CDR2 ANQGSEA. DNA of the CDR3: TGCAGCGTTGAGACAGGGACGGGCACTGAAGCTTTCTTT. It is translated as CSVETGTGTEAFF. Supplemented by reference TRBV29-1 and TRBJ1-1, the full variable domain reads SAVISQKPSRDICQRGTSLTIQCQVDSQVTMMFWYRQQPGQSLTLIATANQGSEATYESGFVIDKFPISRPNLTFSTLTVSNMSPEDSSIYLCSVETGTGTEAFFGQGTRLTVV.

This clonotype was counted between two and nine times. The V call is TRBV12-3 or TRBV12-4, the J call TRBJ1-2; D may be TRBD1 (5 bases). V was shortened by 7 bases and J by 4 bases, with 16 bases between the two germline ends. The CDR3 has 14 residues. The CDR3 sequence is CASTPEEGPYGYTF. The CDR3 DNA reads TGTGCCAGCACCCCAGAGGAGGGGCCCTATGGCTACACCTTC.

This clonotype was observed a few times. This rearrangement joins TRBV3-1 to TRBJ2-1; 8 nucleotides agree with TRBD2. Germline CDR1 is LGHDT and CDR2 is YNNKEL (reference sequence). This CDR3 region has 16 residues. The V gene end was trimmed by 0 bases and the J gene end by 6 bases; junction bases not matched to a gene: 7. The CDR3 bases are TGTGCCAGCAGCCAAGACGTACCGGGAGGGCGCAATGAGCAGTTCTTC. It yields the protein CASSQDVPGGRNEQFF.

The chain links TRBV29-1 to TRBJ2-3, with 13 bases that match TRBD2. V shed 7 bases and J 4 bases; nucleotides not matched to a gene: 5. The CDR3 is 14 residues long. In germline, CDR1 is SQVTM, CDR2 ANQGSEA. The CDR3 region is CSALTSGRADTQYF. CDR3 in DNA: TGCAGCGCCCTAACTAGCGGGAGGGCAGATACGCAGTATTTT.

V is TRBV30 and J is TRBJ2-3, with D maybe TRBD1 (5 bases). Germline CDR1 is GTSNPN and CDR2 is SVGIG (reference sequence). The germline V and J ends were trimmed by 2 bases and 3 bases, with 15 bases remaining between them. The CDR3 runs 15 residues. This chain's CDR3 is CAWSIYQGWTDTQYF. CDR3 coding DNA: TGTGCCTGGAGTATATACCAGGGTTGGACAGATACGCAGTATTTT. Variable domain in full (rest from reference TRBV30 and TRBJ2-3): SQTIHQWPATLVQPVGSPLSLECTVEGTSNPNLYWYRQAAGRGLQLLFYSVGIGQISSEVPQNLSASRPQDRQFILSSKKLLLSDSGFYLCAWSIYQGWTDTQYFGPGTRLTVL.

The genes are TRBV20-1 and TRBJ2-3, with a tentative D call TRBD2 (6 bases). The CDR3 contains 16 residues. Germline CDR1 and CDR2: DFQATT and SNEGSKA (reference sequence). V was clipped by 6 bases and J by 1 base, with 20 bases between them. CDR3 residues: CSAERSSGPGTDTQYF. CDR3 DNA: TGCAGTGCCGAGCGGTCCAGCGGGCCCGGCACAGATACGCAGTATTTT.

This chain joins TRBV6-2 or TRBV6-3 and TRBJ1-1, with no clear D. CDR1 MNHEY and CDR2 SVGEGT come from the germline V gene. The CDR3 has 15 amino acids. Trimming stripped 5 bases from V and 3 bases from J, with 16 bases between. The CDR3 loop is CASSPPREEDTEAFF. In nucleotides, the CDR3 is TGTGCCAGCAGTCCTCCAAGGGAGGAAGACACTGAAGCTTTCTTT.

The chain couples TRBV5-1 to TRBJ2-3; 9 bases fit TRBD2. Germline V gives CDR1 SGHRS, CDR2 YFSETQ. The CDR3 extends over 18 amino acids. Trimming cost V 0 bases and J 6 bases; bases outside gene matches: 14. CDR3 DNA: TGCGCCAGCAGCTTGGATTATCTAGCGGGACTCTTAACGGATACGCAGTATTTT. Translated, it gives CASSLDYLAGLLTDTQYF.

Only a few counts were recorded for this clonotype. The chain couples TRBV5-1 to TRBJ2-1; 10 bases agree with TRBD2. The CDR3 has 17 residues. Germline CDR1 is SGHRS and CDR2 is YFSETQ. V shed 3 bases and J 6 bases; nucleotides not matched to a gene: 12. The CDR3 nucleotides are TGCGCCAGCAGCTCTGGGACTAGCGCGGCATGGGTCAATGAGCAGTTCTTC. As protein: CASSSGTSAAWVNEQFF. Filled out from reference TRBV5-1 and TRBJ2-1, the complete variable domain reads KAGVTQTPRYLIKTRGQQVTLSCSPISGHRSVSWYQQTPGQGLQFLFEYFSETQRNKGNFPGRFSGRQFSNSRSEMNVSTLELGDSALYLCASSSGTSAAWVNEQFFGPGTRLTVL.

V and J are TRBV18 and TRBJ2-7; D ambiguous. V was shortened by 2 bases and J by 2 bases, with 4 bases between the two germline ends. The CDR3 is 12 amino acids. The germline V gene has CDR1 KGHSH and CDR2 LQKENI. The CDR3 region is CASSPDTYEQYF. CDR3 bases: TGTGCCAGCTCACCAGACACCTACGAGCAGTACTTC. Looking up the rest from reference TRBV18 and TRBJ2-7 gives the full variable domain: NAGVMQNPRHLVRRRGQEARLRCSPMKGHSHVYWYRQLPEEGLKFMVYLQKENIIDESGMPKERFSAEFPKEGPSILRIQQVVRGDSAAYFCASSPDTYEQYFGPGTRLTVT.

The rearrangement uses TRBV3-1 and TRBJ2-5; 7 positions match TRBD1. Per germline, CDR1 LGHDT and CDR2 YNNKEL (reference sequence). Trimming cost V 4 bases and J 3 bases; bases outside gene matches: 11. The CDR3 consists of 16 residues. Here the CDR3 reads CASSPLRDSLKETQYF. The CDR3 DNA follows: TGTGCCAGCAGCCCACTTCGGGACAGCCTAAAAGAGACCCAGTACTTC.